These 25 T cell receptor beta chains share one sample of origin, sequenced in a study of blood T cell repertoires in COVID-19. Clones were sequenced by immunoSEQ multiplex PCR, and TCRdb holds only the in-frame ones, with some missing. Of approximately 200,000 clones in the sample, around 91% were seen once. Sequenced input: PBMCs or T cells enriched from blood (not recorded which). Receptor source: a woman aged 18-29 years in a cohort exposed to, infected with or recovered from COVID-19 (not recorded which).

The chain recombines TRBV28 with TRBJ1-1; TRBD1 matches at 10 bases. With V trimmed by 5 bases and J by 10 bases, 1 base remained unmatched. The CDR3 extends over 11 amino acids. Per the germline V gene, CDR1 is MDHEN and CDR2 is SYDVKM. This CDR3 is CASSRDRGAFF. CDR3 DNA: TGTGCCAGCAGTCGGGACAGGGGAGCTTTCTTT.

V gene TRBV10-2 combines with J gene TRBJ1-2, with 8 bases that match TRBD1. Germline values: CDR1 WSHSY, CDR2 SAAADI. V trimming: 3 bases; J trimming: 4 bases; junction bases outside the gene matches: 7. CDR3 length: 15 residues. CDR3 sequence: CASSEGRGHSYGYTF. CDR3 DNA: TGCGCCAGCAGTGAAGGCAGGGGGCATAGCTATGGCTACACCTTC.

The V and J genes are TRBV19 and TRBJ1-1; the D is unclear. The CDR3 covers 15 residues. Germline V CDR1 and CDR2: LNHDA, SQIVND (reference sequence). V shed 1 base and J shed 0 bases, with 9 bases lying between them. CDR3 in amino acids: CASSIVGIMNTEAFF. CDR3 DNA sequence: TGTGCCAGTAGTATAGTGGGCATTATGAACACTGAAGCTTTCTTT.

The chain recombines TRBV5-5 with TRBJ1-1; perhaps TRBD1 as D (6 bases). V dropped 4 bases and J dropped 0 bases, with 13 bases sitting between them. The CDR3 length is 15 residues. Germline V gene sequence: CDR1 SGHKS, CDR2 YYEKEE (reference sequence). The CDR3 is CASSRQVHLNTEAFF. In DNA form, the CDR3 reads TGTGCCAGCAGCCGACAGGTCCACCTGAACACTGAAGCTTTCTTT.

The V gene is TRBV14, the J gene TRBJ2-1; 8 nucleotides agree with TRBD2. CDR1 SGHDN and CDR2 FVKESK come from the germline V gene. V shed 1 base, J shed 6 bases, and the junction held 11 bases outside the gene matches. The CDR3 consists of 17 residues. The CDR3 spells CASSQVFAGLASNEQFF. CDR3 coding DNA: TGTGCCAGCAGCCAAGTATTTGCAGGACTAGCCTCCAATGAGCAGTTCTTC.

This rearrangement joins TRBV19 to TRBJ2-1; no firm D call. CDR3 length: 18 amino acids. Per the germline V gene, CDR1 is LNHDA and CDR2 is SQIVND (reference sequence). V lost 3 bases and J lost 0, with 18 bases in between. The CDR3 sequence is CASSIFGLPFPSYNEQFF. CDR3 sequence (DNA): TGTGCCAGTAGTATCTTTGGGCTACCCTTCCCCTCCTACAATGAGCAGTTCTTC. The whole variable domain, remainder taken from reference TRBV19 and TRBJ2-1, is DGGITQSPKYLFRKEGQNVTLSCEQNLNHDAMYWYRQDPGQGLRLIYYSQIVNDFQKGDIAEGYSVSREKKESFPLTVTSAQKNPTAFYLCASSIFGLPFPSYNEQFFGPGTRLTVL.

The gene calls are TRBV2 and TRBJ2-7; tentative D call: TRBD1 (6 bases). V lost 5 bases, J lost 2 bases, and 13 bases lay in between. Germline lookup yields CDR1 SNHLY and CDR2 FYNNEI. CDR3 length equals 14 residues. CDR3 sequence (DNA): TGTGCCAGCAGTACTTGGACAGCGGCCTACGAGCAGTACTTC. It translates to CASSTWTAAYEQYF.

V usage is TRBV6-1 and J usage is TRBJ1-1; no reliable D call. CDR3 length: 15 amino acids. The ends were cut back, 2 bases at V and 4 bases at J, with 14 bases in the middle. Germline V gives CDR1 MNHNS, CDR2 SASEGT. The DNA for the CDR3 is TGTGCCAGCAGTGAACCCGGGGATAGGGTCACTGAAGCTTTCTTT. The encoded protein is CASSEPGDRVTEAFF.

In nucleotides, the CDR3 is TGTGCCAGCAGCTACGGGACACTTTTTAATGAAAAACTGTTTTTT. It translates to CASSYGTLFNEKLFF. V is TRBV7-9 and J is TRBJ1-4; D is perhaps TRBD1 (6 bases). The CDR3 is 15 amino acids. Trimming left V 4 bases short and J 4 bases short, with 13 bases between. Germline CDR1 SEHNR, CDR2 FQNEAQ (reference sequence).

The chain uses TRBV5-4 and TRBJ1-2, with 7 bases lining up with TRBD1. Losses at the gene ends were 3 bases for V and 0 bases for J; bases not matched to a gene: 5. The CDR3 spans 15 residues. CDR1 SGHNT and CDR2 YYREEE come from the germline V gene (reference sequence). The CDR3 here is CASSSDRRANYGYTF. For the CDR3, the DNA is TGTGCCAGCAGCTCGGACAGGCGAGCTAACTATGGCTACACCTTC.

J is TRBJ2-1 and V is TRBV4-1, with 9 positions matching TRBD2. CDR1 and CDR2 from the germline V gene are MGHRA and YSYEKL. The V gene end was trimmed by 1 base and the J gene end by 2 bases; junction bases not matched to a gene: 3. The CDR3 totals 16 residues. CDR3 DNA: TGCGCCAGCAGCCAAGGTGGCGGGAGGGCCTACAATGAGCAGTTCTTC. It specifies CASSQGGGRAYNEQFF.

The chain carries TRBV15 and TRBJ2-7; TRBD1 aligns across 7 bases. The germline CDR1 and CDR2 sequences are LNHNV and YYDKDF (reference sequence). V was pared by 4 bases and J by 4 bases, with 4 bases of the junction left unmatched. The CDR3 extends over 13 amino acids. In nucleotides, the CDR3 is TGTGCCACCAGCACGTGGACAGGATACGAGCAGTACTTC. As protein: CATSTWTGYEQYF.

CDR3 sequence reads: CASSLDSSSYNEQFF. The CDR3 nucleotides are TGTGCCAGCAGTCTTGACAGCTCTTCCTACAATGAGCAGTTCTTC. The chain joins TRBV2 to TRBJ2-1, with D maybe TRBD1 (5 bases). The CDR3 spans 15 residues. V was shortened by 5 bases and J by 1 base, with 12 bases between the two germline ends. The germline CDR1 and CDR2 sequences are SNHLY and FYNNEI.

CDR3: CASSLDSPRLTNEKLFF. DNA for the CDR3: TGCGCCAGCAGCTTGGACAGCCCAAGACTGACTAATGAAAAACTGTTTTTT. The chain carries TRBV23-1 and TRBJ1-4; TRBD1 might be the D (6 bases). TRBV23-1 is known as an ORF, though its function is uncertain. The germline V and J ends were trimmed by 6 bases and 2 bases, with 19 bases remaining between them. CDR3 length: 17 residues.

The V gene is TRBV5-1, the J gene TRBJ2-6; D perhaps matches TRBD1 (6 bases). The CDR3 extends over 16 amino acids. Germline V gene data show CDR1 as SGHRS and CDR2 as YFSETQ. The V end was cut by 2 bases, the J end by 0 bases, with 9 bases between. As DNA, the CDR3 is TGCGCCAGCAGCTTCGGGGACAACTCTGGGGCCAACGTCCTGACTTTC. Translation gives CASSFGDNSGANVLTF.

This chain uses TRBV12-3 or TRBV12-4 with TRBJ1-2; possible D gene TRBD1, 5 bases. The V and J ends lost 1 base and 8 bases respectively, with 11 bases between them. This CDR3 has 13 amino acids. CDR3 sequence reads: CASSLGTYGGYTF. The CDR3, as DNA: TGTGCCAGCAGTTTAGGGACATACGGGGGCTACACCTTC.

The CDR3 sequence is CASSEVSRADEQFF. The DNA of the CDR3 is TGTGCCAGCAGTGAGGTCTCTAGAGCCGATGAGCAGTTCTTC. The J gene is TRBJ2-1, the V gene TRBV6-4; D is unclear. The germline V gene encodes CDR1 MRHNA and CDR2 SNTAGT. The V end was cut by 3 bases, the J end by 8 bases, with 14 bases between. This CDR3 is 14 amino acids long.

A remark on this clone: Relative to the germline gene, one junction end is altered; a read error may explain this. The chain uses TRBV19 and TRBJ2-7; D is ambiguous. From germline, CDR1 is LNHDA and CDR2 SQIVND (reference sequence). The CDR3 extends over 14 amino acids. CDR3 nucleotides: TGTGCCAGTAGTGCCCGACTTCTCTCCCACGAGCAGTACTTC. Translation gives CASSARLLSHEQYF.

The V and J genes are TRBV7-6 and TRBJ1-1; D call uncertain. V was cut by 3 bases and J by 4 bases, with 12 bases left in between. The CDR3 spans 14 residues. CDR1 and CDR2 from the germline V gene are SGHVS and FNYEAQ. CDR3 residues: CASSLPGRGTEAFF. The CDR3, as DNA: TGTGCCAGCAGCTTGCCCGGACGGGGCACTGAAGCTTTCTTT.

The genes are TRBV12-3 or TRBV12-4 and TRBJ1-1; D may be TRBD1 (5 bases). The CDR3 totals 13 residues. The germline V and J ends were trimmed by 8 bases and 3 bases, with 13 bases remaining between them. CDR3 coding DNA: TGTGCCAGCCAGGGAATCATAGACACTGAAGCTTTCTTT. This gives the protein CASQGIIDTEAFF.

This chain uses TRBV4-2 with TRBJ1-4; the D gene is possibly TRBD1 (5 bases). The CDR3 is made up of 14 amino acids. V was shortened by 4 bases and J by 5 bases, with 11 bases between the two germline ends. Germline lookup yields CDR1 LGHNA and CDR2 YNFKEQ. The CDR3 nucleotides are TGTGCCAGCAGCCCCCGCGGGGGAAATGAAAAACTGTTTTTT. It yields the protein CASSPRGGNEKLFF.

This clone was observed a few times. The chain couples TRBV5-1 to TRBJ1-1, with TRBD1 matching over 10 bases. CDR1 and CDR2 from the germline V gene are SGHRS and YFSETQ. The J segment lost 7 bases and the V segment lost 2 bases, leaving 2 bases of the junction unmatched. This CDR3 spans 13 amino acids. For the CDR3, the DNA is TGCGCCAGCAGCTTAGGACAGGGGGATGAAGCTTTCTTT. Protein: CASSLGQGDEAFF.

The rearrangement uses TRBV6-5 and TRBJ2-7, with D possibly TRBD2 on 5 matching bases. The V end was cut by 2 bases, the J end by 0 bases, with 11 bases between. The CDR3 loop spans 15 amino acids. Germline lookup yields CDR1 MNHEY and CDR2 SVGAGI. The CDR3 nucleotides are TGTGCCAGCAGTTACCAGTATGAGGGCTCCTACGAGCAGTACTTC. Encoded protein: CASSYQYEGSYEQYF.

CDR3 residues: CATSDLNTGSLAGYTF. The CDR3 DNA sequence: TGTGCCACCAGTGACCTAAATACGGGATCCCTGGCTGGCTACACCTTC. V usage is TRBV24-1 and J usage is TRBJ1-2; D call uncertain. Germline CDR1 KGHDR, CDR2 SFDVKD. V was shortened by 4 bases and J by 7 bases, with 21 bases between the two germline ends. CDR3 length: 16 amino acids.

The rearrangement joins TRBV2 to TRBJ1-6, with a possible D match to TRBD1 (5 bases). Trimming removed 6 bases at V and 7 bases at J, with 16 bases between. This CDR3 region has 15 residues. Germline CDR1 reads SNHLY; CDR2 reads FYNNEI. Here the CDR3 DNA reads TGTGCCAGCAGCGGTGGGGGGGTTAGGAATTCACCCCTCCACTTT. Translated, it gives CASSGGGVRNSPLHF.